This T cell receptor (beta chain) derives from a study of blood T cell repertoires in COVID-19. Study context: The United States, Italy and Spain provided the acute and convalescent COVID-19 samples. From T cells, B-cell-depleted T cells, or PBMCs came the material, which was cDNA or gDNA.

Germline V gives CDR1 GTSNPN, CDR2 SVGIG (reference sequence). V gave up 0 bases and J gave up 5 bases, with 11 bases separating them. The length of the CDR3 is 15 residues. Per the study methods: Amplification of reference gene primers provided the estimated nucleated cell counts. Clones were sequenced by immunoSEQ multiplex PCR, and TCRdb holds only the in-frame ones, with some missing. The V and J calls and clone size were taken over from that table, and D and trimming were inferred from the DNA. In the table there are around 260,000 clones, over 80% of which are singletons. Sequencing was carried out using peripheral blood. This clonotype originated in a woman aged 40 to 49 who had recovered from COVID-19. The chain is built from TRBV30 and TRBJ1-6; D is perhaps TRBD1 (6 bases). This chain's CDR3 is CAWSVRDIDNSPLHF. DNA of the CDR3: TGTGCCTGGAGTGTACGGGACATAGATAATTCACCCCTCCACTTT.